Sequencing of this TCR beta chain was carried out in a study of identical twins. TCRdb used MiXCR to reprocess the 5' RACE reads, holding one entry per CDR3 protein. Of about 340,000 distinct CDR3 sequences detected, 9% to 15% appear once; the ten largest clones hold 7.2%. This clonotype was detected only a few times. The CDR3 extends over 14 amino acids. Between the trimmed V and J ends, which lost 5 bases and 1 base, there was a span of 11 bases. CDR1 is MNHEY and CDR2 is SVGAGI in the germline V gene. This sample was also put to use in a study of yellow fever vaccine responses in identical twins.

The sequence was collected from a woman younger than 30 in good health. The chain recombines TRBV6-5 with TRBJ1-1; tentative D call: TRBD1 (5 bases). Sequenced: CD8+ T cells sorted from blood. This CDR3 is CASSHTGRNTEAFF. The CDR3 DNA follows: TGTGCCAGCAGTCACACAGGAAGGAACACTGAAGCTTTCTTT.